What follows are 7 T cell receptor beta chains derived from one specimen sequenced in a study of shared clonotypes between healthy human individuals. The table came from immunoSEQ multiplex PCR; TCRdb's copy has only in-frame clones and leaves some out. The sample holds roughly 700,000 clones, approximately 79% seen once. Sequenced input: memory CD4+ T cells sorted from blood. The subset here: CD45RA-negative fraction. The receptors shown here come from a woman aged 30 to 39 in good health.

This clone has a count of ten or more. The chain joins TRBV5-1 to TRBJ1-1; no definite D call. The CDR3 totals 13 residues. CDR1 and CDR2 (germline): SGHRS, YFSETQ. The ends were cut back, 1 base at V and 7 bases at J, with 11 bases in the middle. The CDR3 reads CASSLNRFGEAFF. In nucleotides, the CDR3 is TGCGCCAGCAGCTTGAACCGCTTCGGTGAAGCTTTCTTT.

The chain employs TRBV27 and TRBJ2-5, with D possibly being TRBD1 (5 bases). The germline gives CDR1 MNHEY, CDR2 SMNVEV (reference sequence). This CDR3 is 16 amino acids long. Trimming removed 2 bases from V and 2 bases from J, with 15 bases in between. The CDR3 loop is CASSLQFRAPQETQYF. DNA of the CDR3: TGTGCCAGCAGTTTACAGTTCAGGGCCCCTCAAGAGACCCAGTACTTC.

The chain links TRBV19 to TRBJ1-4; no firm D call. Germline V gene lookup returns CDR1 LNHDA and CDR2 SQIVND (reference sequence). This CDR3 comprises 15 residues. V was shortened by 1 base and J by 4 bases, with 10 bases between the two germline ends. The CDR3 is CASSIAPEINEKLFF. Written as DNA, the CDR3 is TGTGCCAGTAGTATAGCTCCAGAGATTAATGAAAAACTGTTTTTT. The entire variable domain, with the rest obtained from reference TRBV19 and TRBJ1-4, is as follows: DGGITQSPKYLFRKEGQNVTLSCEQNLNHDAMYWYRQDPGQGLRLIYYSQIVNDFQKGDIAEGYSVSREKKESFPLTVTSAQKNPTAFYLCASSIAPEINEKLFFGSGTQLSVL.

The rearrangement uses TRBV7-8 and TRBJ2-7, with no clear D. V was shortened by 1 base and J by 0 bases, with 10 bases between the two germline ends. CDR1 and CDR2 (germline): SGHVS, FQNEAQ. The CDR3 sequence is 15 residues long. The CDR3 is CASSLGFSSSYEQYF. In DNA, the CDR3 is TGTGCCAGCAGCTTAGGATTTTCGAGCTCCTACGAGCAGTACTTC.

V is TRBV5-4 and J is TRBJ2-6; D possibly corresponds to TRBD1 (6 bases). Per germline, CDR1 SGHNT and CDR2 YYREEE (reference sequence). Deletions cut 4 bases from V and 0 bases from J, with 17 bases between. This CDR3 has 18 residues. The CDR3 is CASSNRQVQFSGANVLTF. As DNA, the CDR3 is TGTGCCAGCAGCAACAGACAGGTCCAATTCTCTGGGGCCAACGTCCTGACTTTC.

The chain carries TRBV5-1 and TRBJ1-1; tentatively, D is TRBD1 (5 bases). V lost 2 bases and J 1 base, leaving 12 bases between the germline ends. The CDR3 contains 15 residues. CDR1 is SGHRS and CDR2 is YFSETQ in the germline V gene. CDR3 DNA sequence: TGCGCCAGCAGCTTCTTCGACAGAAAGAACACTGAAGCTTTCTTT. Translation: CASSFFDRKNTEAFF.

Points on this clone: The sample carries other DNA sequences with the same CDR3. The genes are TRBV15 and TRBJ2-1; a possible D gene is TRBD1 (5 bases). V lost 0 bases and J lost 5, with 8 bases in between. CDR1 and CDR2 (germline): LNHNV, YYDKDF (reference sequence). This CDR3 has 14 amino acids. The CDR3 DNA follows: TGTGCCACCAGCAGAGATCCAGGGAACAATGAGCAGTTCTTC. It is translated as CATSRDPGNNEQFF. The complete variable domain, with remaining parts taken from reference TRBV15 and TRBJ2-1, reads DAMVIQNPRYQVTQFGKPVTLSCSQTLNHNVMYWYQQKSSQAPKLLFHYYDKDFNNEADTPDNFQSRRPNTSFCFLDIRSPGLGDTAMYLCATSRDPGNNEQFFGPGTRLTVL.